This T cell receptor beta chain was identified in a study of CD8 T cells in Susac syndrome. Random hexamers primed reverse transcription of about 0.45 to 1 ug RNA. TCRdb itself ran the immunoSEQ multiplex PCR reads through MiXCR, one entry per CDR3 protein. The table records a few hundred thousand distinct CDR3 sequences, 92% of them present only once. V lost 2 bases to trimming and J lost 5 bases; unmatched junction nucleotides: 6. The length of the CDR3 is 16 residues. Germline lookup yields CDR1 LGHDT and CDR2 YNNKEL (reference sequence). Input material: CD4+ T cells from PBMCs. The chain joins TRBV3-1 to TRBJ2-5; 12 bases match TRBD1. This TCR derives from a human donor with multiple sclerosis. The CDR3, as DNA: TGTGCCAGCAGCCAACTAAAGGGACAGGGGGCGGAGACCCAGTACTTC. The encoded protein is CASSQLKGQGAETQYF.